The entry below gives a single T cell receptor beta chain sequence along with its context. Per the original data handling: Estimation of nucleated cell counts was performed using reference gene primer amplification. Data came from immunoSEQ multiplex PCR; TCRdb stores just in-frame clones and leaves some out. From that table come the V and J calls and clone size; the DNA was used to work out D and trimming. The profile covers approximately 50,000 clones, with 85% to 90% appearing a single time and 4.7% taken by the ten largest. Trimming left V 3 bases short and J 6 bases short, with 17 bases between. The length of the CDR3 is 15 residues. Germline lookup yields CDR1 MDHEN and CDR2 SYDVKM. This record comes from a study of blood T cell repertoires in COVID-19. Study at large: COVID-19 samples, acute and convalescent, were from the United States, Italy and Spain. T cells, B-cell-depleted T cells, or PBMCs provided the cDNA or gDNA that served as material.

This rearrangement joins TRBV28 to TRBJ1-2; perhaps TRBD1 as D (5 bases). The sample taken for sequencing was peripheral blood. The TCR was taken from a human donor in a cohort sampled during active COVID-19. The CDR3 reads CASSFRPGKENGYTF. In nucleotides, the CDR3 is TGTGCCAGCAGTTTTAGACCAGGGAAGGAGAATGGCTACACCTTC.